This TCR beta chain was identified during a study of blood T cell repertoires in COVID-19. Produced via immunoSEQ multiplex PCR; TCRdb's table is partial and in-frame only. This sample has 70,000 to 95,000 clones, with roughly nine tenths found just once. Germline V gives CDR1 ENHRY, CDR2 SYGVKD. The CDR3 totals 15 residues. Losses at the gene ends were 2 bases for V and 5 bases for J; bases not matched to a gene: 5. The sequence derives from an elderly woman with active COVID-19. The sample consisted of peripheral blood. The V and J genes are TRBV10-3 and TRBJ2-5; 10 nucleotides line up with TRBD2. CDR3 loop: CAISETSGTGETQYF. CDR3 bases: TGTGCCATCAGTGAGACTAGCGGGACTGGGGAGACCCAGTACTTC.